Shown below are 19 T cell receptor beta chains from a single sample sequenced in a study of OX40 agonist ivuxolimab in advanced cancers. Assay used: immunoSEQ multiplex PCR; TCRdb lists only in-frame clones, some missing. Of around 60,000 clones in the sample, 70% to 90% were seen once. The sample was CD4+ or CD8+ T cells sorted from blood, taken in a trial of the OX40 agonist ivuxolimab. These receptors came from an adult with an advanced solid tumor such as melanoma, head and neck, liver or kidney cancer.

The V call is TRBV5-1, the J call TRBJ2-3, with 8 bases aligning to TRBD2. This CDR3 has 16 amino acids. Germline V gives CDR1 SGHRS, CDR2 YFSETQ. Trimming removed 7 bases from V and 0 bases from J; junction bases left unmatched: 10. CDR3 residues: CASREGAAHSTDTQYF. In DNA, the CDR3 is TGCGCCAGCCGGGAGGGAGCGGCCCATAGCACAGATACGCAGTATTTT.

Only a few counts were recorded for this clone. The V gene is TRBV11-2, the J gene TRBJ2-1; no clear D gene. V shed 0 bases and J shed 9 bases, with 9 bases lying between them. The CDR3 has 13 residues. Looked up from germline, CDR1 is SGHAT and CDR2 is FQNNGV. The CDR3: CASSLDLSGEQFF. The CDR3 DNA reads as TGTGCCAGCAGCTTAGATCTATCGGGTGAGCAGTTCTTC.

This sequence joins TRBV23-1 and TRBJ1-4; D is undetermined. TRBV23-1 falls under the ORF class, with uncertain function. CDR3 size: 19 residues. Trimming shortened V by 8 bases and J by 0 bases, and 25 bases separated the two germline ends. The CDR3 sequence: CASSRPPGHPRATNEKLFF. For the CDR3, the DNA is TGCGCCAGCTCCCGGCCACCTGGCCACCCCCGTGCAACTAATGAAAAACTGTTTTTT.

This clone was observed a handful of times. The chain has TRBV18 and TRBJ2-3, with D uncertain. From germline, CDR1 is KGHSH and CDR2 LQKENI. This CDR3 is built from 15 residues. Trimming removed 3 bases from V and 0 bases from J, with 10 bases in between. CDR3 sequence reads: CASSPSLVSTDTQYF. In nucleotides, the CDR3 is TGTGCCAGCTCACCCTCCCTGGTTAGCACAGATACGCAGTATTTT.

The gene calls are TRBV6-1 and TRBJ2-2, with D possibly TRBD1 on 6 matching bases. The CDR3 is made up of 14 amino acids. Germline-derived CDR1 and CDR2 are MNHNS and SASEGT. Between the trimmed V and J ends, which lost 6 bases and 6 bases, there was a span of 14 bases. DNA for the CDR3: TGTGCCAGCAGAGACAGGTTCGCCGCCGGGGAGCTGTTTTTT. Translation gives CASRDRFAAGELFF.

The V and J genes are TRBV19 and TRBJ2-2; 12 bases match TRBD2. Per the germline V gene, CDR1 is LNHDA and CDR2 is SQIVND (reference sequence). The ends lost 1 base at V and 6 bases at J; junction bases unmatched: 3. The CDR3 length is 16 residues. The CDR3 nucleotides read TGTGCCAGTAGTATAGGACTAGCGGGAGCTCCCGGGGAGCTGTTTTTT. This codes for CASSIGLAGAPGELFF.

The chain uses TRBV28 and TRBJ1-2, with no clear D. Trimming shortened V by 1 base and J by 2 bases, and 8 bases separated the two germline ends. Germline CDR1 and CDR2: MDHEN and SYDVKM. CDR3 length: 14 amino acids. Written as DNA, the CDR3 is TGTGCCAGCAGTTTATCGGGGAGCAACTATGGCTACACCTTC. Translating it yields CASSLSGSNYGYTF.

This clone was observed a handful of times. This chain joins TRBV30 and TRBJ2-2; weak D call: TRBD1 (5 bases). Germline V gene data show CDR1 as GTSNPN and CDR2 as SVGIG (reference sequence). V shed 5 bases and J shed 0 bases, with 19 bases lying between them. The CDR3 spans 17 residues. The CDR3 sequence is CAWGPVDGHPNTGELFF. CDR3 DNA: TGTGCCTGGGGGCCGGTGGACGGACATCCGAACACCGGGGAGCTGTTTTTT.

This clone was seen many times. The chain uses TRBV19 and TRBJ1-1; tentatively, D is TRBD1 (6 bases). Per germline, CDR1 LNHDA and CDR2 SQIVND (reference sequence). The CDR3 has 14 amino acids. Trimming removed 4 bases from V and 4 bases from J, with 13 bases in between. CDR3 protein: CASSTRGLGTEAFF. CDR3 DNA: TGTGCCAGTAGTACCAGGGGTTTGGGCACTGAAGCTTTCTTT.

The CDR3 DNA follows: TGTGCCAGCAGTCCAGGAGGCCTATATAGCAATCAGCCCCAGCATTTT. It is translated as CASSPGGLYSNQPQHF. J is TRBJ1-5 and V is TRBV2; D is unclear. Trimming left V 5 bases short and J 0 bases short, with 14 bases between. Germline CDR1 SNHLY, CDR2 FYNNEI. There are 16 residues in the CDR3.

The chain combines TRBV4-1 with TRBJ1-1; D is ambiguous. The length of the CDR3 is 15 residues. The germline V and J ends were trimmed by 3 bases and 5 bases, with 16 bases remaining between them. Per the germline V gene, CDR1 is MGHRA and CDR2 is YSYEKL. CDR3 DNA sequence: TGCGCCAGCAGCCAGTACCACGGGTTCGGGACTGAAGCTTTCTTT. Protein: CASSQYHGFGTEAFF.

The chain combines TRBV30 with TRBJ1-2; 9 bases line up with TRBD1. CDR3 size: 13 residues. Per the germline V gene, CDR1 is GTSNPN and CDR2 is SVGIG (reference sequence). The V gene end was trimmed by 5 bases and the J gene end by 2 bases; junction bases not matched to a gene: 3. The CDR3 DNA sequence: TGTGCCTGGGGACAGGGGCTGAACTATGGCTACACCTTC. The encoded protein is CAWGQGLNYGYTF.

The chain has TRBV4-1 and TRBJ2-1; TRBD2 agrees at 7 bases. CDR3 length equals 15 residues. Germline V gene data show CDR1 as MGHRA and CDR2 as YSYEKL. Trimming removed 2 bases from V and 6 bases from J; junction bases left unmatched: 7. CDR3 bases: TGCGCCAGCAGCCAAATACAGCGGGAAGGCAATGAGCAGTTCTTC. It codes for CASSQIQREGNEQFF.

V is TRBV28 and J is TRBJ1-6, with D perhaps TRBD1 (6 bases). Trimming took off 6 bases at V and 9 bases at J, with 18 bases between the two ends. The CDR3 extends over 15 amino acids. The germline CDR1 and CDR2 sequences are MDHEN and SYDVKM. The CDR3 here is CASRTATGSASPLHF. The CDR3, as DNA: TGTGCCAGCAGGACAGCTACAGGGTCGGCTTCACCCCTCCACTTT.

The gene calls are TRBV15 and TRBJ1-4; 8 positions match TRBD1. After removal of 3 bases from V and 8 bases from J, the junction contained 5 bases not matched to a gene. Germline CDR1 reads LNHNV; CDR2 reads YYDKDF (reference sequence). The CDR3 has 14 residues. This CDR3 reads CATSRGQVWEKLFF. Here the CDR3 DNA reads TGTGCCACCAGCAGGGGACAGGTGTGGGAAAAACTGTTTTTT.

This sequence joins TRBV5-6 and TRBJ2-5; 8 bases are shared with TRBD2. CDR1 and CDR2 (germline): SGHDT, YYEEEE. CDR3 length equals 14 residues. With V trimmed by 3 bases and J by 5 bases, 6 bases remained unmatched. The chain's CDR3 is CASSSLTSVETQYF. The DNA for the CDR3 is TGTGCCAGCAGCTCACTGACTAGCGTGGAGACCCAGTACTTC. The full variable domain, rest sourced from reference TRBV5-6 and TRBJ2-5, is DAGVTQSPTHLIKTRGQQVTLRCSPKSGHDTVSWYQQALGQGPQFIFQYYEEEERQRGNFPDRFSGHQFPNYSSELNVNALLLGDSALYLCASSSLTSVETQYFGPGTRLLVL.

The chain employs TRBV10-1 and TRBJ2-1; D might be TRBD1 or TRBD2, each matching 5 bases. Looked up from germline, CDR1 is WNHNN and CDR2 is SYGVQD (reference sequence). Trimming left V 3 bases short and J 8 bases short, with 14 bases between. The CDR3 is 14 amino acids. The chain's CDR3 is CASSEGTASDEQFF. For the CDR3, the DNA is TGCGCCAGCAGTGAAGGGACGGCCAGCGATGAGCAGTTCTTC.

The rearrangement uses TRBV28 and TRBJ2-7; D not resolved. The V end was cut by 5 bases, the J end by 3 bases, with 14 bases between. CDR3 size: 14 residues. Germline CDR1 is MDHEN and CDR2 is SYDVKM. The DNA for the CDR3 is TGTGCCAGCAGTACCCCGGTGCTTTTCTACGAGCAGTACTTC. Translating gives CASSTPVLFYEQYF.

This clone showed up just a few times. The chain carries TRBV7-9 and TRBJ2-5; 10 positions match TRBD2. Germline V gives CDR1 SEHNR, CDR2 FQNEAQ (reference sequence). The J segment lost 5 bases and the V segment lost 1 base, leaving 4 bases of the junction unmatched. CDR3 length: 15 residues. CDR3 residues: CASSLVAGGKETQYF. Written as DNA, the CDR3 is TGTGCCAGCAGCTTAGTAGCGGGGGGAAAGGAGACCCAGTACTTC.